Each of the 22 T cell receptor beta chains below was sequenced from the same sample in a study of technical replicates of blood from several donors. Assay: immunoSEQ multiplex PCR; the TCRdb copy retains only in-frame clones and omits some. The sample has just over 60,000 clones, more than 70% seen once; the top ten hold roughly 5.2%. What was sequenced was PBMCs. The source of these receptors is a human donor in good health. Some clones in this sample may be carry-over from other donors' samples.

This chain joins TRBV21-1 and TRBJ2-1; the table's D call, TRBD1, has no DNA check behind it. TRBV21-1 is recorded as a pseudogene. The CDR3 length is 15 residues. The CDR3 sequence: CASNGPRTGLNEQFF. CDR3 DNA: TGTGCCAGCAATGGGCCGAGGACAGGGCTCAATGAGCAGTTCTTC.

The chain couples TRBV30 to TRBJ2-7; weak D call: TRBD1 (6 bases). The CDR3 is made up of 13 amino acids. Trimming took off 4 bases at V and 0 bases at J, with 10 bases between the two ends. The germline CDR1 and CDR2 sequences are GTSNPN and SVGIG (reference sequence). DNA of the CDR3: TGTGCCTGGAAGCCGGACAGCTCCTACGAGCAGTACTTC. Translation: CAWKPDSSYEQYF. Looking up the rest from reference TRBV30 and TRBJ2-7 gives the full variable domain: SQTIHQWPATLVQPVGSPLSLECTVEGTSNPNLYWYRQAAGRGLQLLFYSVGIGQISSEVPQNLSASRPQDRQFILSSKKLLLSDSGFYLCAWKPDSSYEQYFGPGTRLTVT.

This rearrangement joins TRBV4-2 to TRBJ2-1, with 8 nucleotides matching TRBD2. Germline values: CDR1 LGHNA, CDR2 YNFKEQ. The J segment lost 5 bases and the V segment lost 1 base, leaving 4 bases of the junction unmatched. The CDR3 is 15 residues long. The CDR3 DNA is TGTGCCAGCAGCCAAGTTCGGGGGGGCCACAATGAGCAGTTCTTC. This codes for CASSQVRGGHNEQFF.

The chain's CDR3 is CASSLRQGGHEQYF. In DNA form, the CDR3 reads TGCGCCAGCAGCTTGCGCCAGGGCGGCCACGAGCAGTACTTC. V usage is TRBV5-1 and J usage is TRBJ2-7; tentative D call: TRBD1 (5 bases). Trimming shortened V by 1 base and J by 5 bases, and 13 bases separated the two germline ends. CDR1 is SGHRS, CDR2 YFSETQ, per germline. CDR3 length: 14 residues.

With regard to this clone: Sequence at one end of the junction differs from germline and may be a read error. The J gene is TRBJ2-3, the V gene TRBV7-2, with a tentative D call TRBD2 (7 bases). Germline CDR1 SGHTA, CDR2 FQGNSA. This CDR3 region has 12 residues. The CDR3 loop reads CASRLGGGPRYF. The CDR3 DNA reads TGTGCCAGCAGGTTAGGGGGGGGGCCACGGTATTTT. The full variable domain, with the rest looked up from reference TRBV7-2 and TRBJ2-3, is GAGVSQSPSNKVTEKGKDVELRCDPISGHTALYWYRQSLGQGLEFLIYFQGNSAPDKSGLPSDRFSAERTGGSVSTLTIQRTQQEDSAVYLCASRLGGGPRYFGPGTRLTVL.

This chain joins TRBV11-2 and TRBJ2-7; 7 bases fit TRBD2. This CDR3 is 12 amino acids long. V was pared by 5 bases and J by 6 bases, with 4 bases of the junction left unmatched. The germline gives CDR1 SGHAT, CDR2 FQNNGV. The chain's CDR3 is CASSPAGREQYF. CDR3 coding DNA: TGTGCCAGCAGCCCAGCGGGACGCGAGCAGTACTTC.

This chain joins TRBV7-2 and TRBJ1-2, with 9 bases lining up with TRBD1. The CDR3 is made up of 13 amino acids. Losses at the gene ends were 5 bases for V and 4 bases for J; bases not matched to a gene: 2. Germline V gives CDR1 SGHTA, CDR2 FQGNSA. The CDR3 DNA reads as TGTGCCAGCAGCATGGACAGGGGCTATGGCTACACCTTC. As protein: CASSMDRGYGYTF.

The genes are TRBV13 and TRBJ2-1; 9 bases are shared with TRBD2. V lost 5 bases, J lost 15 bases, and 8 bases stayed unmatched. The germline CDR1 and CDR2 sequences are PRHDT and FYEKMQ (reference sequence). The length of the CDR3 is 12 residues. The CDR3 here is CASSLRTSVPFF. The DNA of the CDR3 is TGTGCCAGCAGCCTCAGGACTAGCGTCCCGTTCTTC.

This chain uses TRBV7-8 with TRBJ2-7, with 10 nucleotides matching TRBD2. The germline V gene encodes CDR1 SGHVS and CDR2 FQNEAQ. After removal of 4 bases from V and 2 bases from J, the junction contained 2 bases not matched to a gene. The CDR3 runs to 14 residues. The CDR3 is CASSSTSGAYEQYF. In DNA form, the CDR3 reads TGTGCCAGCAGCTCAACTAGCGGGGCCTACGAGCAGTACTTC.

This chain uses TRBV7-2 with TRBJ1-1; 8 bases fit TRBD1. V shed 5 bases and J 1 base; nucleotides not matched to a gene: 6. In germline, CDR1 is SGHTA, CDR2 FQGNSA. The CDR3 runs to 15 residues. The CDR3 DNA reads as TGTGCCAGCAGCCCACTTGGACAGGGGAACACTGAAGCTTTCTTT. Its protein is CASSPLGQGNTEAFF. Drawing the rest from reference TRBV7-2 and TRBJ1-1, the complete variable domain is GAGVSQSPSNKVTEKGKDVELRCDPISGHTALYWYRQSLGQGLEFLIYFQGNSAPDKSGLPSDRFSAERTGGSVSTLTIQRTQQEDSAVYLCASSPLGQGNTEAFFGQGTRLTVV.

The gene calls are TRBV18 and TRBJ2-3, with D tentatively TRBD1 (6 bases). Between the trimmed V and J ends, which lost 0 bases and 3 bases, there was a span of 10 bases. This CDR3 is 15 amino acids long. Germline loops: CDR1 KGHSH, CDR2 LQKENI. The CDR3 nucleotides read TGTGCCAGCTCACCACCGGGCCAGGGGACAGATACGCAGTATTTT. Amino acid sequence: CASSPPGQGTDTQYF.

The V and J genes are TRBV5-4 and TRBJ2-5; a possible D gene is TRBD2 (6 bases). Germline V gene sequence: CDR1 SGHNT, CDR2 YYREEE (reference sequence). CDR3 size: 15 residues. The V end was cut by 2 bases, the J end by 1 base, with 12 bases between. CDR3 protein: CASSFDRGTQETQYF. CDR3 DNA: TGTGCCAGCAGCTTTGATCGGGGGACCCAAGAGACCCAGTACTTC.

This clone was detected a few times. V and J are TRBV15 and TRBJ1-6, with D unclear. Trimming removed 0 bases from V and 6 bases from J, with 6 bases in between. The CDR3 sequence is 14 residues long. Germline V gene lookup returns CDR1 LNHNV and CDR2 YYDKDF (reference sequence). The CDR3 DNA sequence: TGTGCCACCAGCAGAGATGGGAGTAATTCACCCCTCCACTTT. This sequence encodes CATSRDGSNSPLHF. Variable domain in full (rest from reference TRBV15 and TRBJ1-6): DAMVIQNPRYQVTQFGKPVTLSCSQTLNHNVMYWYQQKSSQAPKLLFHYYDKDFNNEADTPDNFQSRRPNTSFCFLDIRSPGLGDTAMYLCATSRDGSNSPLHFGNGTRLTVT.

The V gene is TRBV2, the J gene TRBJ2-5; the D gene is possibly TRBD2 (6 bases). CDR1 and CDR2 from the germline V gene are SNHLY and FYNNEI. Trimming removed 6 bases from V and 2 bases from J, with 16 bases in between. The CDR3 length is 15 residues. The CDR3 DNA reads TGTGCCAGCAGCCCCGAGGGACTTAGACAAGAGACCCAGTACTTC. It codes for CASSPEGLRQETQYF.

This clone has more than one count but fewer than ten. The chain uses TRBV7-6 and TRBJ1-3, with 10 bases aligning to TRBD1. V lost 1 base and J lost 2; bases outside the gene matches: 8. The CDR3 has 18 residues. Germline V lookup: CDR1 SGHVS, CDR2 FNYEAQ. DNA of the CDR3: TGTGCCAGCAGCTTAGTCTTCGACAGGGGGCTGACTGGAAACACCATATATTTT. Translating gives CASSLVFDRGLTGNTIYF.

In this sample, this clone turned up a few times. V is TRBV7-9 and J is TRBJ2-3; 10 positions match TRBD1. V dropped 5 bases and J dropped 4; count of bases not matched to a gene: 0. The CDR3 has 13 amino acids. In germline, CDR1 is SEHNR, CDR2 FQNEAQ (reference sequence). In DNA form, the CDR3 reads TGTGCCAGCAGCGACAGGGGGCCAGATACGCAGTATTTT. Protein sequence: CASSDRGPDTQYF.

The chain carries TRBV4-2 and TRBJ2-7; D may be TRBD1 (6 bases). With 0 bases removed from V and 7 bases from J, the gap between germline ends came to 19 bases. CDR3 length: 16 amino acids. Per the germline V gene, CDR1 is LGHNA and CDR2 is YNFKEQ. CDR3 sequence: CASSQEQGATLREQYF. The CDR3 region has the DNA TGTGCCAGCAGCCAAGAACAGGGAGCAACCCTACGGGAGCAGTACTTC.

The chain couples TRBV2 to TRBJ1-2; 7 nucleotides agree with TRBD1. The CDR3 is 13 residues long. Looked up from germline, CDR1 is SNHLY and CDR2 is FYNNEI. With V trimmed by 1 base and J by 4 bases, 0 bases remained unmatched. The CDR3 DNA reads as TGTGCCAGCAGTGAAGAGGGGGCCTATGGCTACACCTTC. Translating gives CASSEEGAYGYTF.

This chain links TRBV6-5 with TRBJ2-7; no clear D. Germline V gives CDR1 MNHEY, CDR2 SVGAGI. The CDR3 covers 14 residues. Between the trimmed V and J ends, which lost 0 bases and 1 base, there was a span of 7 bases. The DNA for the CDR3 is TGTGCCAGCAGTTACTCGACAAGTTCCTACGAGCAGTACTTC. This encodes CASSYSTSSYEQYF.

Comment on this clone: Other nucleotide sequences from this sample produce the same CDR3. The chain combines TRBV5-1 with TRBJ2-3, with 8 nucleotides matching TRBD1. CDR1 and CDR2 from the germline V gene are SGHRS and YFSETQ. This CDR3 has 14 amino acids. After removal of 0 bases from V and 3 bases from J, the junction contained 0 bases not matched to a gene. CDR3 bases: TGCGCCAGCAGCTTGGGGACAGGGACAGATACGCAGTATTTT. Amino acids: CASSLGTGTDTQYF.

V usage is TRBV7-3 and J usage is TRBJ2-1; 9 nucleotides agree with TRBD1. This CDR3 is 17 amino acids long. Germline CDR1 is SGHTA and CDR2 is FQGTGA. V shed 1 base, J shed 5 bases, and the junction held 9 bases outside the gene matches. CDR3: CASSLRWGQGQNNEQFF. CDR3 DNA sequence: TGTGCCAGCAGCTTAAGGTGGGGACAGGGCCAGAACAATGAGCAGTTCTTC. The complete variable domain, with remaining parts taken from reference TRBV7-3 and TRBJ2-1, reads GAGVSQTPSNKVTEKGKYVELRCDPISGHTALYWYRQSLGQGPEFLIYFQGTGAADDSGLPNDRFFAVRPEGSVSTLKIQRTERGDSAVYLCASSLRWGQGQNNEQFFGPGTRLTVL.

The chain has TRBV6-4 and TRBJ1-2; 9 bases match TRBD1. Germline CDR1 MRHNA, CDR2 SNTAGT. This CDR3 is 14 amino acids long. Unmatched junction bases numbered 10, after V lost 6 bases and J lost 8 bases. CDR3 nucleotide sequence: TGTGCCAGCAGGCCCACAGGGGGCGCGGGGGGCTACACCTTC. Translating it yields CASRPTGGAGGYTF.